This T cell receptor beta chain appears in the sequencing data of a study of CD8 T cells in Susac syndrome. Reverse transcription of roughly 0.5 to 1 ug RNA was carried out with random hexamers. TCRdb reprocessed the immunoSEQ multiplex PCR reads with MiXCR, giving one entry per CDR3 protein. The sample has 95,000 to 150,000 distinct CDR3 sequences; roughly 94% are singletons. The sequence came from a human donor with Susac syndrome. Specimen: CD8+ T cells from PBMCs.

Here the CDR3 DNA reads TGTGCCTGGGATAAGCAGGGGGACAATCAGCCCCAGCATTTT. Translation: CAWDKQGDNQPQHF. The gene calls are TRBV30 and TRBJ1-5; TRBD1 aligns across 7 bases. This CDR3 region has 14 residues. Germline values: CDR1 GTSNPN, CDR2 SVGIG (reference sequence). After removal of 5 bases from V and 3 bases from J, the junction contained 7 bases not matched to a gene. The whole variable domain, filled in from reference TRBV30 and TRBJ1-5, reads SQTIHQWPATLVQPVGSPLSLECTVEGTSNPNLYWYRQAAGRGLQLLFYSVGIGQISSEVPQNLSASRPQDRQFILSSKKLLLSDSGFYLCAWDKQGDNQPQHFGDGTRLSIL.